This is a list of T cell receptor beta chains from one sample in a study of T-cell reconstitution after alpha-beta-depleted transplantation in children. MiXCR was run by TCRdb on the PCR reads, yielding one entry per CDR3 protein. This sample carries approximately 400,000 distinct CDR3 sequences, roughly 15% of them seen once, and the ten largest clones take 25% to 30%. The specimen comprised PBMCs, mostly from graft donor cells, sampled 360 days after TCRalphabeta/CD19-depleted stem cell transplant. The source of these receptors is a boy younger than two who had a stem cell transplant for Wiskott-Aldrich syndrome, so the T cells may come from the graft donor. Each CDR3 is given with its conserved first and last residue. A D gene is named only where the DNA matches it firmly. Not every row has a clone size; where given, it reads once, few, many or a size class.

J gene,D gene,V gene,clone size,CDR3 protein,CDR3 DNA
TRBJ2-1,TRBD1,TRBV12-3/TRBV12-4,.,CASRLRDRGNNEQFF,TGTGCCAGCAGACTCCGGGACAGGGGAAACAATGAGCAGTTCTTC
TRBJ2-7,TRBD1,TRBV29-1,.,CSVEGQGDEQYF,TGCAGCGTTGAGGGACAGGGAGACGAGCAGTACTTC
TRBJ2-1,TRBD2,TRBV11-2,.,CASSLVGMKSGLAAIVSF,TGTGCCAGCAGCTTAGTAGGGATGAAATCGGGACTAGCGGCCATAGTGAGCTTC
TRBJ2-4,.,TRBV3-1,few,CASSSSTAKNIQYF,TGTGCCAGCAGCTCTAGTACCGCCAAAAACATTCAGTACTTC
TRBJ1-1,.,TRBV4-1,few,CASSPGTENTEAFF,TGCGCCAGCAGCCCCGGGACGGAGAACACTGAAGCTTTCTTT
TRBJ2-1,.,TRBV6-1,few,CASTKFSGTLNEQFF,TGTGCCAGCACCAAATTTAGCGGCACCCTGAATGAGCAGTTCTTC
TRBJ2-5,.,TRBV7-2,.,CASFLTPETQYF,TGTGCCAGCTTCCTAACCCCCGAGACCCAGTACTTC
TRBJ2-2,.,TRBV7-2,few,CASSLARPANTGELFF,TGTGCCAGCAGCTTAGCAAGGCCGGCGAACACCGGGGAGCTGTTTTTT
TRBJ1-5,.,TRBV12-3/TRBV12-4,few,CASRPRGTDQPQHF,TGTGCCAGCAGGCCTAGGGGGACCGATCAGCCCCAGCATTTT
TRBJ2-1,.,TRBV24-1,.,CATSAGPSYNEQFF,TGTGCCACCAGTGCAGGACCTTCCTACAATGAGCAGTTCTTC
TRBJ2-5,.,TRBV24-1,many,CATGSAQETQYF,TGTGCCACCGGGTCAGCACAAGAGACCCAGTACTTC
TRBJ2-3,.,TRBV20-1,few,CSARDMRISTDTQYF,TGCAGTGCTAGAGATATGAGGATAAGCACAGATACGCAGTATTTT
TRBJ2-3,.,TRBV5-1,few,CASSLGGASDTQYF,TGCGCCAGCAGCTTGGGGGGCGCGTCAGATACGCAGTATTTT
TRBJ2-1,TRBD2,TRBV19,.,CASSITLPSGSSNEQFF,TGTGCCAGTAGTATAACCTTGCCTAGCGGGAGTTCTAATGAGCAGTTCTTC
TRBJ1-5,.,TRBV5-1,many,CASSLAGGNQPQHF,TGTGCCAGCAGCTTAGCGGGGGGCAATCAGCCCCAGCATTTT
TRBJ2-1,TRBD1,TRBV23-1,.,CASSQSGHRGRYNEQFF,TGCGCCAGCAGTCAATCTGGGCACAGGGGGCGATACAATGAGCAGTTCTTC
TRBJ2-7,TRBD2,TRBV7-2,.,CASTQLAGAYEQYF,TGTGCCAGCACCCAACTAGCGGGAGCCTACGAGCAGTACTTC
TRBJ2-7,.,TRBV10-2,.,CASSSTSRGYEQYF,TGCGCCAGCAGCTCGACAAGTAGGGGGTACGAGCAGTACTTC
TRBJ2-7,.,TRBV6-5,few,CASSYGLGKFYEQYF,TGTGCCAGCAGTTACGGGTTGGGGAAGTTCTACGAGCAGTACTTC
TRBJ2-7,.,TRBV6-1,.,CASRRGYLPYEQYF,TGTGCCAGCAGAAGGGGGTACCTTCCCTACGAGCAGTACTTC
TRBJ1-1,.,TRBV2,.,CASLEGSREDTEAFF,TGTGCCAGCCTAGAAGGGAGCAGGGAGGACACTGAAGCTTTCTTT
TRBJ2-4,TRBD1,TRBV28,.,CASTVWTGGNIQYF,TGTGCCAGCACCGTCTGGACAGGGGGTAACATTCAGTACTTC
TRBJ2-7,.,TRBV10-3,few,CATTGTTHYEQYF,TGTGCCACCACGGGGACAACTCACTACGAGCAGTACTTC
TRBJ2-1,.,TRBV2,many,CASSETGGSYNEQFF,TGTGCCAGCAGTGAAACCGGAGGTTCCTACAATGAGCAGTTCTTC
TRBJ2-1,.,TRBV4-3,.,CASSQGGEPYNEQFF,TGCGCCAGCAGCCAAGGGGGCGAACCGTACAATGAGCAGTTCTTC
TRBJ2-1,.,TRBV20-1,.,CSSRTQKEQFF,TGCAGTTCTAGGACCCAAAAGGAGCAGTTCTTC
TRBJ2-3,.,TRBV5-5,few,CASSAAPRTDTQYF,TGTGCCAGCAGCGCGGCACCGCGAACAGATACGCAGTATTTT
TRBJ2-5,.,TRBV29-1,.,CSVLVWETQYF,TGCAGCGTACTAGTCTGGGAGACCCAGTACTTC
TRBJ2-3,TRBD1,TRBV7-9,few,CASSLRQGSDTQYF,TGTGCCAGCAGCTTAAGACAGGGATCAGATACGCAGTATTTT
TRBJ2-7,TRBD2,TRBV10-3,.,CAISAGGKDEQYF,TGTGCCATCAGTGCCGGGGGGAAAGACGAGCAGTACTTC
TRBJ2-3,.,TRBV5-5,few,CASSNSRSTDTQYF,TGTGCCAGCAGTAACTCACGGAGCACAGATACGCAGTATTTT
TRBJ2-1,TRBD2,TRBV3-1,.,CASSPTTGTSVGGSSYNEQFF,TGTGCCAGCAGCCCCACCACCGGGACTAGTGTGGGTGGCAGCTCCTACAATGAGCAGTTCTTC
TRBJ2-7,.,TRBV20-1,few,CSARSAGTSYEQYF,TGCAGTGCTAGATCCGCCGGGACAAGCTACGAGCAGTACTTC
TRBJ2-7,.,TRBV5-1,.,CASSLGGTLYEQYF,TGCGCCAGCAGCTTGGGGGGGACCCTCTACGAGCAGTACTTC
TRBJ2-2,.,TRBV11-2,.,CASSLRLALNTGELFF,TGTGCCAGCAGCTTGAGATTAGCGCTGAACACCGGGGAGCTGTTTTTT
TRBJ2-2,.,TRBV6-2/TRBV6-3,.,CASSFTVNTGELFF,TGTGCCAGCAGTTTTACTGTGAACACCGGGGAGCTGTTTTTT
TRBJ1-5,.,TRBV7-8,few,CASSAFWGNQPQHF,TGTGCCAGCAGCGCCTTTTGGGGCAATCAGCCCCAGCATTTT
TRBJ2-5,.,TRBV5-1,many,CASRSLGLSQETQYF,TGCGCCAGCAGGTCGTTAGGACTGTCACAAGAGACCCAGTACTTC
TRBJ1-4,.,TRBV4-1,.,CASSQDEVPVGEKLFF,TGCGCCAGCAGCCAAGATGAAGTCCCAGTCGGAGAAAAACTGTTTTTT
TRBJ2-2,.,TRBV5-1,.,CASSLVRSGEPNTGELFF,TGCGCCAGCAGCTTGGTCCGGTCGGGGGAGCCGAACACCGGGGAGCTGTTTTTT
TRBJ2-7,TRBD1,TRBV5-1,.,CASRRTGDGSYEQYF,TGCGCCAGCAGAAGGACAGGGGACGGGTCCTACGAGCAGTACTTC
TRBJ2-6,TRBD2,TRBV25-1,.,CASSERGGEPGANVLTF,TGTGCCAGCAGTGAACGGGGGGGGGAGCCTGGGGCCAACGTCCTGACTTTC
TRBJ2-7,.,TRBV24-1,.,CATSDSFRQYF,TGTGCCACCAGTGATTCTTTTCGGCAGTACTTC
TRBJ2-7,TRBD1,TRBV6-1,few,CASRKGDRGELYEQYF,TGTGCCAGCAGGAAGGGGGACAGGGGGGAGCTTTACGAGCAGTACTTC
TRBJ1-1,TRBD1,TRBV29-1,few,CSVAGQGINMNTEAFF,TGCAGCGTAGCCGGACAGGGGATTAACATGAACACTGAAGCTTTCTTT
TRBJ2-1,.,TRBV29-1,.,CSVNFGEAYYNEQFF,TGCAGCGTCAACTTCGGGGAGGCCTACTACAATGAGCAGTTCTTC
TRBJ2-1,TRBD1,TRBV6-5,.,CASSYYPEQGARNEQFF,TGTGCCAGCAGTTACTATCCGGAACAGGGGGCTCGGAATGAGCAGTTCTTC
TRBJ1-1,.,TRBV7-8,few,CASSLKRRTEAFF,TGTGCCAGCAGCCTAAAGAGGCGCACTGAAGCTTTCTTT
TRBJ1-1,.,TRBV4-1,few,CASSRDITRLNTEAFF,TGCGCCAGCAGCCGAGACATAACTCGATTGAACACTGAAGCTTTCTTT
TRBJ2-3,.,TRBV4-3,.,CASSQDNFRGSSSTDTQYF,TGCGCCAGCAGCCAAGATAATTTTAGGGGCAGTTCTAGCACAGATACGCAGTATTTT
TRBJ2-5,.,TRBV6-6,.,CASGWYQETQYF,TGTGCCAGCGGCTGGTACCAAGAGACCCAGTACTTC
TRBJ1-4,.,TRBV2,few,CASKRRLATNEKLFF,TGTGCCAGCAAAAGACGTCTTGCAACTAATGAAAAACTGTTTTTT
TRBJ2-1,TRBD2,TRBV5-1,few,CASSWGLAGHYNEQFF,TGCGCCAGCAGCTGGGGACTAGCGGGGCACTACAATGAGCAGTTCTTC
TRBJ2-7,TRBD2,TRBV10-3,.,CAISEFLSGTSGLGEQYF,TGTGCCATCAGTGAGTTCCTTTCCGGGACTAGCGGCCTGGGGGAGCAGTACTTC
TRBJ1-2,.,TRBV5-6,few,CASSLERGYTF,TGTGCCAGCAGCTTGGAGCGAGGCTACACCTTC
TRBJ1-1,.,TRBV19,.,CASSIVGTNTEAFF,TGTGCCAGTAGTATCGTCGGGACGAACACTGAAGCTTTCTTT
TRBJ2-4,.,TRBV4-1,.,CASSHPNGLAKNIQYF,TGCGCCAGCAGCCACCCCAATGGATTAGCCAAAAACATTCAGTACTTC